One sample yielded the 4 T cell receptor beta chains listed below, sequenced in a study of blood T cell repertoires in COVID-19 (dated by TCRdb to the early 2020s). The method behind the library was the immunoSEQ multiplex PCR assay. TCRdb took this table from immuneACCESS and kept in-frame rearrangements with V and J called. Such tables lack part of the clones; where checked against another copy, unresolved V genes explain under half of the gap, and the rest is unexplained. For this sample the table gives 330,000 or so clones, of which 87% were detected only once. The ten largest make up around 10% of the sample. The sequenced material came from peripheral blood. The receptors originated from a man aged 25 to 45 with COVID-19, enrolled during active disease.

The J gene is TRBJ2-1, the V gene TRBV29-1; 8 positions agree with TRBD2. The CDR3 length is 15 residues. From germline, CDR1 is SQVTM and CDR2 ANQGSEA. V gave up 7 bases and J gave up 0 bases; unmatched junction bases: 8. The CDR3 region has the DNA TGCAGCGCCCGACTAGCGAGAAACTCCTACAATGAGCAGTTCTTC. It is translated as CSARLARNSYNEQFF.

This rearrangement joins TRBV24-1 to TRBJ2-3, with 8 positions matching TRBD1. The CDR3 sequence is 15 residues long. Germline-derived CDR1 and CDR2 are KGHDR and SFDVKD. V was clipped by 9 bases and J by 5 bases; unmatched bases: 12. Here the CDR3 reads CATSGQGPRGDTQYF. CDR3 bases: TGTGCCACCTCCGGACAGGGCCCCCGTGGAGATACGCAGTATTTT.

V and J are TRBV7-2 and TRBJ2-7; 12 bases fit TRBD1. V shed 5 bases and J 7 bases; nucleotides not matched to a gene: 18. The CDR3 extends over 18 amino acids. CDR1 SGHTA and CDR2 FQGNSA come from the germline V gene. In DNA form, the CDR3 reads TGTGCCAGCAGCCTTTTTGAACCGAGGGGACAGGGGGCGCAAGAGCAGTACTTC. Amino acids: CASSLFEPRGQGAQEQYF.

J is TRBJ2-3 and V is TRBV7-2, with D perhaps TRBD2 (5 bases). Germline V gene sequence: CDR1 SGHTA, CDR2 FQGNSA. The ends were cut back, 5 bases at V and 4 bases at J, with 13 bases in the middle. The CDR3 has 14 amino acids. The CDR3 nucleotides are TGTGCCAGCAGCCTCGGACTTTCCCCAGATACGCAGTATTTT. This sequence encodes CASSLGLSPDTQYF. Together with reference TRBV7-2 and TRBJ2-3, the CDR3 gives the full variable domain: GAGVSQSPSNKVTEKGKDVELRCDPISGHTALYWYRQSLGQGLEFLIYFQGNSAPDKSGLPSDRFSAERTGGSVSTLTIQRTQQEDSAVYLCASSLGLSPDTQYFGPGTRLTVL.